This T cell receptor (beta chain) appears in the sequencing data of a study of blood T cell repertoires in COVID-19. Across the study: Acute and convalescent COVID-19 specimens originated in the United States, Italy and Spain. The cDNA or gDNA used as material had been derived from T cells, B-cell-depleted T cells, or PBMCs.

In the authors' methods: Amplification with reference gene primers provided the estimates of nucleated cell counts. TCRdb keeps only in-frame clones here, not all; method: immunoSEQ multiplex PCR. Clone size and V and J calls were adopted from that table, with D and trimming inferred from the DNA. The sample holds about 30,000 clones, about 65% seen once. The V and J ends lost 0 bases and 2 bases respectively, with 7 bases between them. CDR1 is MNHNY and CDR2 is SVGAGI in the germline V gene (reference sequence). This CDR3 has 14 amino acids. The sequence derives from a human donor in a cohort sampled during active COVID-19. Sequencing used peripheral blood. This sequence joins TRBV6-6 and TRBJ2-5; D might be TRBD1 (5 bases). CDR3 loop: CASSYSGQQETQYF. The CDR3 DNA is TGTGCCAGCAGTTACTCCGGACAACAAGAGACCCAGTACTTC.